Shown below are 4 T cell receptor beta chains from a single sample sequenced in a study of shared clonotypes between healthy human individuals. Here immunoSEQ multiplex PCR was the method, and the copy in TCRdb shows in-frame clones only, minus some. The table includes some 1.1 million clones, approximately 80% detected once. Sequencing was done on a sample of memory CD4+ T cells from PBMCs. Specified subset: CD45RA-negative fraction. The receptor source for this set is a man between 18 and 35 years old in good health. Some clones in this sample may be carry-over from other donors' samples.

This clone has only one observation. This sequence is one base from a far larger clone and is likely a read error. V is TRBV4-3 and J is TRBJ2-7; perhaps TRBD2 as D (6 bases). Germline V gives CDR1 LGHNA, CDR2 YSLEER. The ends were cut back, 3 bases at V and 6 bases at J, with 21 bases in the middle. The CDR3 consists of 16 residues. The CDR3 nucleotides are TGCGCCAGCAGCCAGGGATTATCGGGACTCTGGGCCGAGCAGTACTTC. Its protein is CASSQGLSGLWAEQYF.

V usage is TRBV6-1 and J usage is TRBJ2-3; 9 nucleotides match TRBD1. CDR3 size: 14 residues. Germline loops: CDR1 MNHNS, CDR2 SASEGT. The J segment lost 6 bases and the V segment lost 6 bases, leaving 7 bases of the junction unmatched. The CDR3 protein is CASRRDRVKDTQYF. CDR3 coding DNA: TGTGCCAGCAGAAGGGACAGGGTGAAGGATACGCAGTATTTT.

As regards this clone: Relative to the germline gene, one junction end is altered; a read error may explain this. This sequence joins TRBV11-1 and TRBJ2-4; TRBD1 agrees at 8 bases. CDR3 size: 14 residues. Germline V CDR1 and CDR2: SGHAT, FQDESV (reference sequence). CDR3 region: CVSRQGISKNIQYF. For the CDR3, the DNA is TGTGTCAGCAGACAGGGGATCTCCAAAAACATTCAGTACTTC.

The rearrangement joins TRBV4-2 to TRBJ1-1; TRBD1 agrees at 9 bases. The CDR3 consists of 15 residues. Germline V gives CDR1 LGHNA, CDR2 YNFKEQ. Trimming at V came to 3 bases and at J to 5 bases, leaving 7 bases not matched to a gene. The CDR3 here is CASSQLQQGATEAFF. The CDR3 DNA reads as TGTGCCAGCAGCCAGCTACAACAGGGGGCTACTGAAGCTTTCTTT.